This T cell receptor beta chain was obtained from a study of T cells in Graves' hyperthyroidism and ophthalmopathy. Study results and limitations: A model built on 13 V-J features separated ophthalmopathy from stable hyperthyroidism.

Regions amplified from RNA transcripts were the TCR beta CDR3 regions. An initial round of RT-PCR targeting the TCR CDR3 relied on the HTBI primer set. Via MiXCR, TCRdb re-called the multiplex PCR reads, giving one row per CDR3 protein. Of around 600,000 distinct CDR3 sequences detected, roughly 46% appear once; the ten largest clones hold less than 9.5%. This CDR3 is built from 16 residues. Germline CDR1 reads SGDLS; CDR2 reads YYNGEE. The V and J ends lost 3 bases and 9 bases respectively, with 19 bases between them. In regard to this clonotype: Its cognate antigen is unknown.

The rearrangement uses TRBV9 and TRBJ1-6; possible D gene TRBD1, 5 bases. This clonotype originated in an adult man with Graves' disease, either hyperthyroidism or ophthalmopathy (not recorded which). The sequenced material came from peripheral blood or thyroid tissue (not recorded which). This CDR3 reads CASSGSGAQAGSPLHF. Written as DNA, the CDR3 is TGTGCCAGCAGCGGTAGCGGGGCACAAGCAGGTTCACCCCTCCACTTT.